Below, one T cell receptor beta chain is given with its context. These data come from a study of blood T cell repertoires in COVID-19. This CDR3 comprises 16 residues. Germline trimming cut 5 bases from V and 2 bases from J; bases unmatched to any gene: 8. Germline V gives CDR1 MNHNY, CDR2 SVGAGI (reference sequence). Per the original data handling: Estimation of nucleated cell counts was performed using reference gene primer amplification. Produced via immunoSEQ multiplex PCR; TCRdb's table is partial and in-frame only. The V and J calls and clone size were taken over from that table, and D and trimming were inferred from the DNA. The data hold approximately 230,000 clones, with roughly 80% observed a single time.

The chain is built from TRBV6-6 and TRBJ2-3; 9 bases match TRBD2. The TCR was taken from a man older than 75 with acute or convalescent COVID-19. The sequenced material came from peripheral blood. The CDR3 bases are TGTGCCAGCAGTACCCCAGCGGGAGGCCTCACAGATACGCAGTATTTT. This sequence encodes CASSTPAGGLTDTQYF.